The next 7 T cell receptor beta chains were all read from a single sample in a study of T-cell memory formation after mild COVID-19. TCRdb re-called the 5' RACE reads with MiXCR, one entry per CDR3 protein. The top ten hold roughly 2.3% of the sample, which has about 190,000 distinct CDR3 sequences, approximately 16% seen once. Material for sequencing was PBMCs or a T cell subset sorted from them (not recorded which). The source of these receptors is an adult woman who had mild COVID-19 (a few samples of this study predate the infection). Cell type and time point are not known.

This clonotype was detected only a few times. This sequence joins TRBV12-3 or TRBV12-4 and TRBJ2-1; D not resolved. The CDR3 totals 14 residues. V gave up 6 bases and J gave up 5 bases, with 14 bases separating them. CDR3 bases: TGTGCCAGCAGACCGCGGATCGACGACAATGAGCAGTTCTTC. Amino acids: CASRPRIDDNEQFF.

This chain links TRBV6-2 or TRBV6-3 with TRBJ1-3, with TRBD1 as a possible D gene (6 bases). CDR3 size: 15 residues. CDR1 is MNHEY and CDR2 is SVGEGT in the germline V gene. Trimming pared 6 bases from V and 5 bases from J, leaving 17 bases between. The CDR3 nucleotides read TGTGCCAGCAGACAGGGAAGGGAGAGGAGAAACACCATATATTTT. Residues: CASRQGRERRNTIYF.

This clonotype was seen a handful of times. The chain links TRBV5-4 to TRBJ1-1, with a weak D call TRBD1 (6 bases). Germline loops: CDR1 SGHNT, CDR2 YYREEE (reference sequence). With 1 base removed from V and 6 bases from J, the gap between germline ends came to 19 bases. This CDR3 region has 16 residues. In nucleotides, the CDR3 is TGTGCCAGCAGCTTGATGGGGAGGGGGTCGGGGGCTGAAGCTTTCTTT. Its protein is CASSLMGRGSGAEAFF.

This clonotype occurred a few times. The CDR3 DNA follows: TGTGCCAGCAGTTGGGCAAGCGGGAGGGCCGTTGAGCAGTTCTTC. Its translation: CASSWASGRAVEQFF. V usage is TRBV6-2 or TRBV6-3 and J usage is TRBJ2-1; TRBD2 matches 10 bases. Trimming took 4 bases from V and 9 from J; bases not matched to a gene: 9. This CDR3 region has 15 residues. Germline V gene sequence: CDR1 MNHEY, CDR2 SVGEGT.

The CDR3 region is CASSLRQGPDTQYF. As DNA, the CDR3 is TGTGCCAGCAGCTTGCGACAGGGCCCAGATACGCAGTATTTT. The chain joins TRBV7-9 to TRBJ2-3, with TRBD1 matching over 7 bases. CDR3 length equals 14 residues. From germline, CDR1 is SEHNR and CDR2 FQNEAQ (reference sequence). The ends lost 3 bases at V and 4 bases at J; junction bases unmatched: 4.

This clonotype appeared a few times. The chain recombines TRBV29-1 with TRBJ1-1, with D unclear. Germline V CDR1 and CDR2: SQVTM, ANQGSEA. V lost 4 bases and J lost 4, with 10 bases in between. The CDR3 consists of 12 residues. DNA of the CDR3: TGCAGCGTTGCAGTCGAGAGCACTGAAGCTTTCTTT. Amino acids: CSVAVESTEAFF.

This clonotype was found a few times. The chain couples TRBV7-6 to TRBJ2-7; D remains ambiguous. The CDR3 consists of 14 residues. V dropped 5 bases and J dropped 6 bases, with 17 bases sitting between them. Germline assignment: CDR1 SGHVS and CDR2 FNYEAQ. The CDR3 nucleotides are TGTGCCAGCAGCCTGAGAGGAGTCGACGGCGAGCAGTACTTC. Its translation: CASSLRGVDGEQYF. Full variable domain (rest looked up from reference TRBV7-6 and TRBJ2-7): GAGVSQSPRYKVTKRGQDVALRCDPISGHVSLYWYRQALGQGPEFLTYFNYEAQQDKSGLPNDRFSAERPEGSISTLTIQRTEQRDSAMYRCASSLRGVDGEQYFGPGTRLTVT.